Listed here are 6 T cell receptor beta chains from one sample, sequenced in a study of blood T cell repertoires in COVID-19 (dated by TCRdb to about 2020). The library was built by means of the immunoSEQ multiplex PCR assay. Not all clones reach the TCRdb copy of this immuneACCESS table, which keeps in-frame sequences only. Checked studies attribute under half of the gap to unresolved V genes and leave the rest unexplained. This sample has roughly 300,000 clones in its table, and 88% of those were observed once. The ten largest clones add up to almost 9.5% of the sample. The sequenced sample consisted of peripheral blood. All receptors derive from a man aged 18 to 30 with active or convalescent COVID-19.

The DNA of the CDR3 is TGTGCCACCATGAGGGGACAGAACACTGAAGCTTTCTTT. Its translation is CATMRGQNTEAFF. V gene TRBV6-5 combines with J gene TRBJ1-1, with D maybe TRBD1 (6 bases). CDR1 is MNHEY and CDR2 is SVGAGI in the germline V gene. V lost 10 bases to trimming and J lost 1 base, with 13 bases between them. The CDR3 is made up of 13 amino acids.

The chain recombines TRBV19 with TRBJ1-4; maybe TRBD1 (6 bases). The V and J ends lost 6 bases and 4 bases respectively, with 9 bases between them. The CDR3 length is 13 residues. The germline CDR1 and CDR2 sequences are LNHDA and SQIVND (reference sequence). CDR3 protein: CASRDRVNEKLFF. The DNA for the CDR3 is TGTGCCAGTAGGGACAGAGTTAATGAAAAACTGTTTTTT.

The chain links TRBV7-2 to TRBJ2-5; 7 bases agree with TRBD1. The CDR3 is 14 residues long. CDR1 and CDR2 (germline): SGHTA, FQGNSA. The V gene end was trimmed by 2 bases and the J gene end by 1 base; junction bases not matched to a gene: 1. The CDR3 DNA sequence: TGTGCCAGCAGCTTACAGGGGGTCCAAGAGACCCAGTACTTC. Translating gives CASSLQGVQETQYF.

This chain joins TRBV10-3 and TRBJ2-3, with 9 bases matching TRBD1. This CDR3 spans 15 amino acids. The J segment lost 0 bases and the V segment lost 6 bases, leaving 4 bases of the junction unmatched. The V gene's germline CDR1 is ENHRY and CDR2 SYGVKD. The CDR3 loop is CAISQTGGSTDTQYF. Written as DNA, the CDR3 is TGTGCCATCAGCCAGACAGGGGGTAGCACAGATACGCAGTATTTT.

This clone was seen a single time. The genes are TRBV13 and TRBJ2-4; 11 nucleotides match TRBD2. The V segment lost 0 bases and the J segment 8 bases; nucleotides outside the gene matches: 12. The CDR3 has 18 amino acids. Per the germline V gene, CDR1 is PRHDT and CDR2 is FYEKMQ (reference sequence). The CDR3: CASSLGHLAGGISDIQYF. Here the CDR3 DNA reads TGTGCCAGCAGCTTAGGCCATTTAGCGGGGGGGATTAGCGACATTCAGTACTTC.

The genes are TRBV6-5 and TRBJ1-6; perhaps TRBD1 as D (6 bases). The CDR3 is made up of 15 amino acids. The V gene lost 6 bases and the J gene lost 2 bases, with 11 bases spanning the gap. Germline CDR1 MNHEY, CDR2 SVGAGI. CDR3 amino acids: CASRWGQTYNSPLHF. The CDR3 nucleotides are TGTGCCAGCAGGTGGGGACAAACCTATAATTCACCCCTCCACTTT.